This record concerns one TCR beta chain sequence. The antigen remains unidentified. Germline V lookup: CDR1 MGHRA, CDR2 YSYEKL. V lost 0 bases to trimming and J lost 4 bases; unmatched junction nucleotides: 4. The CDR3 sequence is 15 residues long. The data stem from a study of blood T cells in healthy people across ages. A second PCR of roughly 7 to 11 cycles used a sample-barcoded 5' primer and a J-beta primer mix. TCRdb ran MiXCR on the 5' RACE reads and lists one entry per CDR3 protein. The sample has 1.5 million to 2 million distinct CDR3 sequences; around 50% are singletons. Study outcomes and limitations: The study regarded diversity estimates from one million T cells as underestimates.

The TCR was taken from a woman between 35 and 50 years old in good health. Sequenced input: blood. This chain connects TRBV4-1 to TRBJ1-2, with 8 bases matching TRBD1. CDR3 DNA: TGCGCCAGCAGCCAAGACAGGGGGCGCCGCTATGGCTACACCTTC. Its translation is CASSQDRGRRYGYTF.